This TCR beta chain was captured by sequencing in a study of blood T cell repertoires in COVID-19. Looking at the study overall: PBMCs, B-cell-depleted T cells, or T cells were the source of the cDNA or gDNA that made up the material.

Generated by immunoSEQ multiplex PCR, the TCRdb table keeps only in-frame clones and is missing some. The sample has fewer than 350,000 clones, about four fifths seen once. The material sequenced was peripheral blood. This TCR was sampled from a woman aged 55-70 years with active or convalescent COVID-19.

The CDR3 protein is CASSDSVWRAEETQYF. Here the CDR3 DNA reads TGTGCCAGCAGCGATTCAGTCTGGCGGGCTGAAGAGACCCAGTACTTC. V gene TRBV9 combines with J gene TRBJ2-5; D may be TRBD2 (5 bases). Germline V gene lookup returns CDR1 SGDLS and CDR2 YYNGEE. Trimming took 3 bases from V and 3 from J, leaving 18 bases between them. The CDR3 runs 16 residues.